This paragraph covers one TCR beta chain sequence. The antigen is not known. The CDR3 length is 14 residues. The V segment lost 4 bases and the J segment 2 bases; nucleotides outside the gene matches: 5. Germline lookup yields CDR1 DFQATT and CDR2 SNEGSKA (reference sequence). This entry belongs to a study of blood T cells in healthy people across ages. General study findings and limits: With unsorted PBMCs, a conclusive comparison of naive versus antigen-experienced cells was not possible.

Sample-barcoded 5' priming and a J-beta primer mix drove a second PCR of roughly 7 to 11 cycles. TCRdb redid the calling of the 5' RACE reads with MiXCR, one entry per CDR3 protein. This sample has about 1.5 million distinct CDR3 sequences; 42% occur once, and the top ten carry roughly 3.7%. This chain uses TRBV20-1 with TRBJ1-2, with 9 bases aligning to TRBD1. What was sequenced was blood. This sequence was found in a woman aged 18-29 years in good health. DNA for the CDR3: TGCAGTGCTACGCAAGGGACAGGGAACTATGGCTACACCTTC. Translating it yields CSATQGTGNYGYTF.